Each of the 20 T cell receptor beta chains below was sequenced from the same sample in a study of cytomegalovirus exposure and HLA in healthy donors (dated by TCRdb to between 2016 and 2019). Libraries were constructed by the immunoSEQ multiplex PCR assay. A mixture of 60 forward primers for TCR Vbeta segments and 13 reverse primers for TCR Jbeta segments was used in the multiplex PCR. What TCRdb holds here is the immuneACCESS table cut down to in-frame rearrangements. Part of the clones is not present; checked against another copy, under half of the missing clones reflect an unresolved V gene, and the others are unexplained. The sample table shows approximately 220,000 clones, and roughly 80% are seen once. Together, the top ten hold 2.9% of the sample. The sample was PBMCs. These receptor sequences come from a man aged 25-45 years in good health and CMV-seronegative.

Remarks on this clone: Given the absence of the conserved phenylalanine or tryptophan at the CDR3 end, a read error is likely. The DNA is left out, because the CDR3 cannot be placed on it with certainty; the CDR3 is given as TCRdb lists it. The gene calls are TRBV28 and TRBJ2-7; the D segment call TRBD2 is taken from the table without a DNA check. The CDR3 length equals 8 residues, ends included. The germline CDR1 and CDR2 sequences are MDHEN and SYDVKM. The CDR3 here is CASSSPLS.

The gene calls are TRBV27 and TRBJ1-2; possibly TRBD1 for D (6 bases). Germline V lookup: CDR1 MNHEY, CDR2 SMNVEV (reference sequence). V lost 4 bases to trimming and J lost 7 bases, with 13 bases between them. The CDR3 contains 13 residues. The DNA of the CDR3 is TGTGCCAGCAGTTCGCCCCAGGGGCTTGGCTACACCTTC. Its translation is CASSSPQGLGYTF.

This chain links TRBV21-1 with TRBJ2-3; the D call in the table, TRBD2, was not verified against the DNA. TRBV21-1 is a known pseudogene. The CDR3 has 17 residues. CDR3 in DNA: TGTGCCAGCAGCAAAGAAAGGGCGAGGGAATACACAGATACGCAGTATTTT. This codes for CASSKERAREYTDTQYF.

This clone was observed a handful of times. At one of its ends the junction is not consistent with the germline gene, which may arise from a read error. The chain employs TRBV7-9 and TRBJ2-1; a weak D match, TRBD1 (6 bases). There are 12 residues in the CDR3. Per the germline V gene, CDR1 is SEHNR and CDR2 is FQNEAQ (reference sequence). The CDR3 nucleotides are TGTTCCAGCAGTTCAGAGGGGGATGAGCAGTTCTTC. Its protein is CSSSSEGDEQFF.

The chain employs TRBV5-6 and TRBJ2-3, with 12 bases that match TRBD1. The CDR3 runs 16 residues. The germline CDR1 and CDR2 sequences are SGHDT and YYEEEE. V lost 3 bases to trimming and J lost 2 bases; unmatched junction nucleotides: 4. CDR3 sequence (DNA): TGTGCCAGCAGCTGGGACAGGGGGCGCACCACAGATACGCAGTATTTT. Residues: CASSWDRGRTTDTQYF.

The CDR3: CASSLADGGPQYEQYF. The CDR3 nucleotides are TGTGCCAGCAGCTTAGCGGACGGGGGGCCACAGTACGAGCAGTACTTC. The V gene is TRBV7-2, the J gene TRBJ2-7; a weak D match, TRBD2 (7 bases). The germline gives CDR1 SGHTA, CDR2 FQGNSA. The ends were cut back, 0 bases at V and 4 bases at J, with 16 bases in the middle. The CDR3 spans 16 residues.

This chain links TRBV6-5 with TRBJ2-7, with D unresolved. Germline CDR1 MNHEY, CDR2 SVGAGI. CDR3 size: 12 residues. V gave up 0 bases and J gave up 6 bases, with 6 bases separating them. This chain's CDR3 is CASSYSHTEQYF. DNA of the CDR3: TGTGCCAGCAGTTACTCCCACACCGAGCAGTACTTC.

This clone was counted only a few times. The genes are TRBV6-5 and TRBJ1-4, with D tentatively TRBD1 (6 bases). The V gene's germline CDR1 is MNHEY and CDR2 SVGAGI. The CDR3 has 14 amino acids. Between the trimmed V and J ends, which lost 5 bases and 8 bases, there was a span of 15 bases. In nucleotides, the CDR3 is TGTGCCAGCAGTGCTCAGGGGCTTCGAGAAAAACTGTTTTTT. Translating it yields CASSAQGLREKLFF.

A single count supports this clone. The chain uses TRBV6-5 and TRBJ2-5, with D tentatively TRBD1 (6 bases). Germline assignment: CDR1 MNHEY and CDR2 SVGAGI. Trimming took 2 bases from V and 5 from J, leaving 15 bases between them. The CDR3 is 15 amino acids. The CDR3 DNA reads as TGTGCCAGCAGTTACCGGGCAGGGGTCGAGGAGACCCAGTACTTC. Protein: CASSYRAGVEETQYF.

The V call is TRBV5-8, the J call TRBJ1-2; perhaps TRBD1 as D (6 bases). The ends were cut back, 4 bases at V and 4 bases at J, with 8 bases in the middle. This CDR3 is 12 amino acids long. In germline, CDR1 is SGHTS, CDR2 YDEGEE. As DNA, the CDR3 is TGTGCCAGCAGCGCGGACAGCTATGGCTACACCTTC. Its protein product is CASSADSYGYTF.

This clone was observed a handful of times. This rearrangement joins TRBV10-3 to TRBJ2-7, with TRBD1 matching over 7 bases. J was trimmed by 6 bases and V by 5 bases; bases with no gene match: 1. The length of the CDR3 is 11 residues. Germline CDR1 reads ENHRY; CDR2 reads SYGVKD. CDR3 sequence (DNA): TGTGCCATCAGTACAGGGGTCGAGCAGTACTTC. Amino acids: CAISTGVEQYF.

The chain links TRBV9 to TRBJ2-2; D uncertain. The CDR3 is made up of 13 amino acids. CDR1 is SGDLS and CDR2 is YYNGEE in the germline V gene. V gave up 0 bases and J gave up 4 bases, with 4 bases separating them. DNA for the CDR3: TGTGCCAGCAGCGTAGTCGGCACCGGGGAGCTGTTTTTT. Amino acids: CASSVVGTGELFF.

The chain uses TRBV5-4 and TRBJ2-7; a possible D gene is TRBD1 (6 bases). CDR1 is SGHNT, CDR2 YYREEE, per germline (reference sequence). V shed 5 bases and J shed 0 bases, with 12 bases lying between them. The CDR3 has 14 amino acids. CDR3: CASSSDRNSYEQYF. The CDR3 nucleotides read TGTGCCAGCAGTTCAGACAGGAACTCCTACGAGCAGTACTTC.

This clone was seen once. This chain joins TRBV4-2 and TRBJ2-3; D unclear. The V gene's germline CDR1 is LGHNA and CDR2 YNFKEQ. The CDR3 contains 12 residues. Trimming took 4 bases from V and 5 from J, leaving 7 bases between them. Here the CDR3 reads CASSLRLDTQYF. The CDR3 bases are TGTGCCAGCAGCCTACGACTAGATACGCAGTATTTT.

A few counts support this clone. This chain joins TRBV19 and TRBJ1-6; 7 positions match TRBD1. Germline-derived CDR1 and CDR2 are LNHDA and SQIVND (reference sequence). This CDR3 comprises 16 residues. With 8 bases clipped from V and 2 bases from J, the junction kept 9 bases outside the gene matches. The CDR3 DNA follows: TGTGCCAGTCGCAAGGGGGCAGGGACCTATAATTCACCCCTCCACTTT. This gives the protein CASRKGAGTYNSPLHF.

This chain joins TRBV27 and TRBJ1-2; D is perhaps TRBD1 (5 bases). Deletions cut 3 bases from V and 3 bases from J, with 8 bases between. CDR3 length: 13 residues. CDR1 and CDR2 from the germline V gene are MNHEY and SMNVEV (reference sequence). Here the CDR3 DNA reads TGTGCCAGCAGTTTCGGGGGATACTATGGCTACACCTTC. Residues: CASSFGGYYGYTF.

CDR3 bases: TGTGCCAGCAGTTTGACTAGCGGGGAAGGTACGCAGTATTTT. This translates into CASSLTSGEGTQYF. The chain employs TRBV28 and TRBJ2-3, with 11 bases identical to TRBD2. From germline, CDR1 is MDHEN and CDR2 SYDVKM. V lost 3 bases, J lost 8 bases, and 4 bases stayed unmatched. The CDR3 contains 14 residues.

This chain connects TRBV7-8 to TRBJ1-4, with 8 bases matching TRBD1. The V gene end was trimmed by 5 bases and the J gene end by 3 bases; junction bases not matched to a gene: 11. CDR3 length: 17 amino acids. Germline V gene lookup returns CDR1 SGHVS and CDR2 FQNEAQ. CDR3 residues: CASSRNTATGANEKLFF. In DNA, the CDR3 is TGTGCCAGCAGCCGAAACACAGCGACAGGGGCTAATGAAAAACTGTTTTTT.

V and J are TRBV7-2 and TRBJ2-3; 7 bases agree with TRBD1. This CDR3 is built from 16 residues. Germline V CDR1 and CDR2: SGHTA, FQGNSA. The V and J ends lost 5 bases and 0 bases, in that order; junction bases with no gene match: 8. The CDR3 DNA is TGTGCCAGCAGCCGTAGAGGGACAGCAAGCACAGATACGCAGTATTTT. The encoded protein is CASSRRGTASTDTQYF.

The chain combines TRBV29-1 with TRBJ2-3, with D perhaps TRBD1 (6 bases). Trimming stripped 8 bases from V and 4 bases from J, with 19 bases between. Germline V lookup: CDR1 SQVTM, CDR2 ANQGSEA. This CDR3 is 14 amino acids long. CDR3 sequence: CSSITGSGADTQYF. Written as DNA, the CDR3 is TGCAGCTCCATAACAGGGAGTGGGGCAGATACGCAGTATTTT.